This T cell receptor beta chain was documented in a study of T cells after yellow fever vaccination (dated by TCRdb to about 2019). With respect to the entire study: The SMART-Seq v4 Ultra Low Input RNA kit was used to prepare libraries from fractions with low cell numbers. To follow T-cell clones before and after primary and booster YFV17D yellow fever vaccination, bulk TCR alpha and beta repertoires were sequenced over time. Two healthy male donors, one aged 18 to 30 and one aged 30 to 40 years, were included in the cohort. Blood was collected at multiple timepoints before and after primary and secondary immunization, and bulk PBMC replicates and cell subsets were isolated. Overall study outcomes, separate from this receptor: Compared with the primary T-cell response, the secondary T-cell response was weaker but faster, peaking on day 5 rather than day 15. The study included only two donors, which limits how far the findings can be generalized. Most clones expanded after primary vaccination (almost 98% of CD4 and over 80% of CD8) were re-detected after the booster, suggesting that broad memory maintenance occurred. A small share of clonotypes occurred in both CD4 and CD8 compartments, likely arising from convergent recombination. Computational filtering was required because FACS-sorted repertoires could contain abundant contaminating clonotypes from the bulk population.

The sequencer was an Illumina NovaSeq 6000. TCR cDNA was synthesized by 5'RACE template switching, which introduced a universal primer site and unique molecular identifiers. Priming of cDNA synthesis was performed from both the TCR alpha and TCR beta constant segments. Library amplification used two PCR steps, and the second PCR step added sample barcodes and sequencing adapters. Sequencing of libraries was performed on Illumina HiSeq 2500 (2x100 bp) or NovaSeq (2x150 bp). The paper's processing steps were these. MIGEC was used to demultiplex reads and collapse the reads into UMI consensus sequences, and MiXCR was used for V(D)J alignment. Using edgeR on replicate PBMC samples, clonotypes were called vaccine-responding if FDR was below 0.01 and the log2 fold change was above 5 up to day 15. CD4 or CD8 identity was assigned to each bulk clonotype according to whether the clonotype was present at higher abundance in the sequenced CD4 repertoire or the sequenced CD8 repertoire. The public reads were quality trimmed at Q25 with fastp and then assembled into clones with MiXCR by TCRdb, keeping productive beta chains. Every distinct CDR3 protein forms one entry, paired with its most common genes and DNA. TCRdb, not the original authors, processed these V and J calls. A total of some 300,000 distinct CDR3 sequences appear in this sample, 8.7% of them only once. Approximately 3.5% of the sample belongs to the ten largest clones.

A few counts support this clonotype. No antigen is known for it. Base quality data are lacking; no much larger clone is found one base away. What the treatment or condition label conveys for this sample: live attenuated yellow fever vaccine strain. PBMCs were isolated from peripheral blood using a standard Ficoll-Paque protocol. Dynabeads CD4 and CD8 positive selection kits were used to isolate CD4 and CD8 T-cell fractions. RNA was extracted with TriZol from bulk PBMCs, CD4 and CD8 fractions, and dextramer-positive and dextramer-negative fractions. Sequences ENHRY (CDR1) and SYGVKD (CDR2) are obtained from the germline V gene. The CDR3 starts with the cysteine, ends with the phenylalanine, and has 14 residues. Only the CDR3 part of the read is kept: 42 bases, read in frame from the first base. V is shortened by 10 bases, J by 0 bases, and the region joining them spans 16 bases.

The clonotype comes from a man aged 18 to 30 who received the YFV17D yellow fever vaccine. The sequenced sample was CD4+ T cells sorted from PBMCs, obtained 5 days after the yellow fever booster vaccination. The chain links TRBV10-3 with TRBJ2-7; matching of 6 bases hints at TRBD1 as the D gene. The CDR3 protein sequence reads: CASRGGLSSYEQYF. The DNA sequence follows: TGTGCCAGCAGGGGTGGGTTATCCTCCTACGAGCAGTACTTC.